This T cell receptor beta chain was observed in a study of blood T cell repertoires in COVID-19. In the study overall: Acute and convalescent COVID-19 specimens originated in the United States, Italy and Spain. T cells, B-cell-depleted T cells, or PBMCs provided the cDNA or gDNA that served as material.

Original processing methods: Estimates of nucleated cell counts were drawn from the amplification of reference gene primers. Profiled with immunoSEQ multiplex PCR; TCRdb holds only in-frame clones, not every one. V, J and clone size are those of that table, while D and trimming were read from the DNA. The table records around 300,000 clones, 90% of them present only once. The Seattle site enrolled patients during active infection and followed them longitudinally. The V segment lost 3 bases and the J segment 6 bases; nucleotides outside the gene matches: 6. Germline assignment: CDR1 SNHLY and CDR2 FYNNEI. This CDR3 is 15 amino acids long.

The chain couples TRBV2 to TRBJ2-1; TRBD2 matches 9 bases. Material: peripheral blood. The source is a woman in her thirties with COVID-19, enrolled during active disease. CDR3: CASSERLAGLNEQFF. CDR3 DNA sequence: TGTGCCAGCAGTGAGCGGCTAGCGGGACTCAATGAGCAGTTCTTC.